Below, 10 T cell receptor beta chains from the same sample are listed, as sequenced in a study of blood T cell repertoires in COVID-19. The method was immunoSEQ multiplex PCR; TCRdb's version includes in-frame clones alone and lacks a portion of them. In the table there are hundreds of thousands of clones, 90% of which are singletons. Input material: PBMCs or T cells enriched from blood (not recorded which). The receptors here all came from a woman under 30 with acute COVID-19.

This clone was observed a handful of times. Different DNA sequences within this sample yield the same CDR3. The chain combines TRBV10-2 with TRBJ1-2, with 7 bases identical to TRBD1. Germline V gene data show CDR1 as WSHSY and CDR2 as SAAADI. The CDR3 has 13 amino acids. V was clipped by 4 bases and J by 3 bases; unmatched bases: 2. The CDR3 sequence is CASSGTGDYGYTF. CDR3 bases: TGCGCCAGCAGTGGGACAGGTGACTATGGCTACACCTTC.

CDR3 bases: TGTGCCTGGAGTAGGGTTAGCGGGAGTAGTAATGAGCAGTTCTTC. Protein product: CAWSRVSGSSNEQFF. This sequence joins TRBV30 and TRBJ2-1; 9 bases map to TRBD2. Germline assignment: CDR1 GTSNPN and CDR2 SVGIG (reference sequence). Trimming took 2 bases from V and 7 from J; bases not matched to a gene: 9. CDR3 length equals 15 residues.

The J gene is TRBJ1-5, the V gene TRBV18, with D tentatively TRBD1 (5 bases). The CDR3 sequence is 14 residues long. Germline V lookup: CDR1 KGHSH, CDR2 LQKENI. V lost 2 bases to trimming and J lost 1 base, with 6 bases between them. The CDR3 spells CASSPGGSNQPQHF. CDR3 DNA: TGTGCCAGCTCACCAGGGGGGAGCAATCAGCCCCAGCATTTT.

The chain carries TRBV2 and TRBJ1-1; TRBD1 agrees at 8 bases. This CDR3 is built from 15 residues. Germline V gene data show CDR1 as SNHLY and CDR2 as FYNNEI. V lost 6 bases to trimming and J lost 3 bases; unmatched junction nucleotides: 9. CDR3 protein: CASRLLQGADTEAFF. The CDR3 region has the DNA TGTGCCAGCAGACTACTTCAGGGGGCTGACACTGAAGCTTTCTTT.

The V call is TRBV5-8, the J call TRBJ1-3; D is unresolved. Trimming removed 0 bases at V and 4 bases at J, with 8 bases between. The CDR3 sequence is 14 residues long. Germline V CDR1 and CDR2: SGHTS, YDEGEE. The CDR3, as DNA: TGTGCCAGCAGCTTGGGCGGGAGCGGAAACACCATATATTTT. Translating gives CASSLGGSGNTIYF.

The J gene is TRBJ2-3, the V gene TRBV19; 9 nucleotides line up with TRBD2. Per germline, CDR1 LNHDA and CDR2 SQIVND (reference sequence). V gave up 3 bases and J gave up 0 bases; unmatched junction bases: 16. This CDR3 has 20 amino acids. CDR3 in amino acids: CASSIRGSGRFPSSTDTQYF. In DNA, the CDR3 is TGTGCCAGTAGTATTCGGGGCAGCGGGAGGTTTCCTTCTAGCACAGATACGCAGTATTTT.

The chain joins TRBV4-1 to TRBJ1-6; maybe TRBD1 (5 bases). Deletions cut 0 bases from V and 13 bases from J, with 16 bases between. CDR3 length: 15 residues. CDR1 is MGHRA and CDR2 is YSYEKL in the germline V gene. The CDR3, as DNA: TGCGCCAGCAGCCAAGACAGAACAGGCCCCTATCCCCTCCACTTT. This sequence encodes CASSQDRTGPYPLHF.

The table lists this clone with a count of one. In DNA, the CDR3 is TGTGCCAGCAAGCCCGACAGGGCACTGGGTCAGCCCCAGCATTTT. Its translation is CASKPDRALGQPQHF. The chain carries TRBV6-5 and TRBJ1-5, with 7 bases fitting TRBD1. Germline V gene sequence: CDR1 MNHEY, CDR2 SVGAGI. The CDR3 consists of 15 residues. The junction had 12 bases not matched to a gene; V was cut back by 7 bases and J by 6 bases.

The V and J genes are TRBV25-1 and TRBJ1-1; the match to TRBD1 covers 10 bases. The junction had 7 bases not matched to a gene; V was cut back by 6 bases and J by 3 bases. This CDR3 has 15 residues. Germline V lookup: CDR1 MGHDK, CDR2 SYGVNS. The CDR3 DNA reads TGTGCCAGCAGCCCCCGGGACAGGGGTTACACTGAAGCTTTCTTT. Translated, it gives CASSPRDRGYTEAFF.

Written as DNA, the CDR3 is TGTGCCAGCAGCCCGGGGACAGGGGTTTCTAACACTGAAGCTTTCTTT. Protein product: CASSPGTGVSNTEAFF. The rearrangement links TRBV7-8 to TRBJ1-1, with 10 bases fitting TRBD1. The junction had 8 bases not matched to a gene; V was cut back by 5 bases and J by 2 bases. The germline gives CDR1 SGHVS, CDR2 FQNEAQ. There are 16 residues in the CDR3.